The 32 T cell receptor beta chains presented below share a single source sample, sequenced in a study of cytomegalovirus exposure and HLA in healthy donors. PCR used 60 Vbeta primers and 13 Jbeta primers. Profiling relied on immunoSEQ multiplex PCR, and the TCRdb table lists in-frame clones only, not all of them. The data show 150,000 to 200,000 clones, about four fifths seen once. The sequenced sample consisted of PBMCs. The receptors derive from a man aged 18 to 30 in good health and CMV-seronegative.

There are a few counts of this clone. The CDR3 region has the DNA TGTGCCAGCAGTACGGAGGGGGCAGGGAAAGCTTTCTTT. This encodes CASSTEGAGKAFF. The V call is TRBV6-1, the J call TRBJ1-1, with TRBD1 matching over 7 bases. The CDR3 sequence is 13 residues long. Trimming took 5 bases from V and 9 from J; bases not matched to a gene: 9. CDR1 is MNHNS, CDR2 SASEGT, per germline.

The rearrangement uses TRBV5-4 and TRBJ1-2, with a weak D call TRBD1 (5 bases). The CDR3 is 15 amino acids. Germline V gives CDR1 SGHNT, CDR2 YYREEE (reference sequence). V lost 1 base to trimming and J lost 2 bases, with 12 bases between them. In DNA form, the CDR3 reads TGTGCCAGCAGCTTGAATGGGGGGACCAACTATGGCTACACCTTC. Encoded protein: CASSLNGGTNYGYTF.

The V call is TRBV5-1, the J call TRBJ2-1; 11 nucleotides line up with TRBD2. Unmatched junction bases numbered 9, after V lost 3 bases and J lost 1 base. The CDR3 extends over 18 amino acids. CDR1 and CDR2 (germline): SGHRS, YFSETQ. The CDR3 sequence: CASSWGPGLADSYNEQFF. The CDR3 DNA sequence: TGCGCCAGCAGCTGGGGACCGGGACTAGCGGATTCCTACAATGAGCAGTTCTTC.

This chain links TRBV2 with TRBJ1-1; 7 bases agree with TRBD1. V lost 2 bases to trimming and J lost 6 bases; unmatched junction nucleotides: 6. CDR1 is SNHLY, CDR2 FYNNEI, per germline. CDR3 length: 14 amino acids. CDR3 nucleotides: TGTGCCAGCAGTGAATCTCGGGACAGATCTGAAGCTTTCTTT. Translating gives CASSESRDRSEAFF.

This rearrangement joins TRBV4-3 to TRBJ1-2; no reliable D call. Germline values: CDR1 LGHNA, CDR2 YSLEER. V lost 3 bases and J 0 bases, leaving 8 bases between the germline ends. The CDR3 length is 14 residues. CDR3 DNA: TGCGCCAGCAGCCAGGGCCGTTCTAACTATGGCTACACCTTC. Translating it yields CASSQGRSNYGYTF.

CDR3 region: CSVEQAGANVLTF. For the CDR3, the DNA is TGCAGCGTTGAACAGGCTGGGGCCAACGTCCTGACTTTC. The chain has TRBV29-1 and TRBJ2-6; D gene uncertain. V was shortened by 2 bases and J by 2 bases, with 4 bases between the two germline ends. The CDR3 length is 13 residues. Germline V gives CDR1 SQVTM, CDR2 ANQGSEA. The full variable domain, its missing parts supplied by reference TRBV29-1 and TRBJ2-6, is SAVISQKPSRDICQRGTSLTIQCQVDSQVTMMFWYRQQPGQSLTLIATANQGSEATYESGFVIDKFPISRPNLTFSTLTVSNMSPEDSSIYLCSVEQAGANVLTFGAGSRLTVL.

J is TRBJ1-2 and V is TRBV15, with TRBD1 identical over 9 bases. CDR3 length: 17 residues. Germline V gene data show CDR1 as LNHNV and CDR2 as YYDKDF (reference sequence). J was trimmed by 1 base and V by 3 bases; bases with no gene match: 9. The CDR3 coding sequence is TGTGCCACCAGCAGCCGGGACAGGGCGGTTTATAACTATGGCTACACCTTC. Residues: CATSSRDRAVYNYGYTF.

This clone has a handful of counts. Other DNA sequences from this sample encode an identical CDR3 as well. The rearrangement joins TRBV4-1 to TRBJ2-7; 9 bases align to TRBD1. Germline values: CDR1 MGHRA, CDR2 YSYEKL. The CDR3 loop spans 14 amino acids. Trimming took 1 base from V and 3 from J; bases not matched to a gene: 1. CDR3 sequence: CASSQGDRDYEQYF. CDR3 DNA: TGCGCCAGCAGCCAAGGGGACAGGGACTACGAGCAGTACTTC.

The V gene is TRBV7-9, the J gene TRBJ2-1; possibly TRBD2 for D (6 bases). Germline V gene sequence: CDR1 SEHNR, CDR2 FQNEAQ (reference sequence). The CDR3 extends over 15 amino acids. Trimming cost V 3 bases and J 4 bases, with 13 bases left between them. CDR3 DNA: TGTGCCAGCAGCTTCGGGGGTGGACCTTACAATGAGCAGTTCTTC. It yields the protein CASSFGGGPYNEQFF. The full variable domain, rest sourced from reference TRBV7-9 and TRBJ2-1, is DTGVSQNPRHKITKRGQNVTFRCDPISEHNRLYWYRQTLGQGPEFLTYFQNEAQLEKSRLLSDRFSAERPKGSFSTLEIQRTEQGDSAMYLCASSFGGGPYNEQFFGPGTRLTVL.

The CDR3: CGARLGGNEKLFF. The CDR3 DNA reads as TGCGGCGCCCGGCTGGGGGGTAATGAAAAACTGTTTTTT. The chain links TRBV29-1 to TRBJ1-4; D possibly corresponds to TRBD1 (5 bases). The CDR3 spans 13 residues. From germline, CDR1 is SQVTM and CDR2 ANQGSEA.

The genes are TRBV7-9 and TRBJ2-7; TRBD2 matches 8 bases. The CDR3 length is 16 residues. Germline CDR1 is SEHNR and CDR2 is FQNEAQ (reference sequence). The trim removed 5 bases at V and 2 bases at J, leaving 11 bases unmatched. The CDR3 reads CASSPPAGELPYEQYF. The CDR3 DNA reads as TGTGCCAGCAGCCCTCCAGCGGGAGAGCTCCCCTACGAGCAGTACTTC.

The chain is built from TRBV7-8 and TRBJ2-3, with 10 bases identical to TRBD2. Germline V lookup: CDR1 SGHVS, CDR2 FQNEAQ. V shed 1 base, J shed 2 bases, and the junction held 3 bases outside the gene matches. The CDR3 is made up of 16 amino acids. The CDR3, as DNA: TGTGCCAGCAGCTTAGAACTAGCGGGACCCACAGATACGCAGTATTTT. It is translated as CASSLELAGPTDTQYF. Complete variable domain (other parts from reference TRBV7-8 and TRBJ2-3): GAGVSQSPRYKVAKRGQDVALRCDPISGHVSLFWYQQALGQGPEFLTYFQNEAQLDKSGLPSDRFFAERPEGSVSTLKIQRTQQEDSAVYLCASSLELAGPTDTQYFGPGTRLTVL.

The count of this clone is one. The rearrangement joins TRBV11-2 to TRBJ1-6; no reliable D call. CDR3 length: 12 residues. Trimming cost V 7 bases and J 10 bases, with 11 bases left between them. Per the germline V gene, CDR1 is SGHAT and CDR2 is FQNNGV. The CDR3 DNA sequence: TGTGCCAGCACTTCACTGCCGTCACCCCTCCACTTT. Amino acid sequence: CASTSLPSPLHF.

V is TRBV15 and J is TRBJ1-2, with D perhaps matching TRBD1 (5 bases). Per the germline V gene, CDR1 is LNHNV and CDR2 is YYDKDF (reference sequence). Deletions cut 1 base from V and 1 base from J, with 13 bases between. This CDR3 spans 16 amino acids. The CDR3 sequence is CATSRAWGALNYGYTF. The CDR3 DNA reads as TGTGCCACCAGCAGAGCCTGGGGCGCTCTTAACTATGGCTACACCTTC.

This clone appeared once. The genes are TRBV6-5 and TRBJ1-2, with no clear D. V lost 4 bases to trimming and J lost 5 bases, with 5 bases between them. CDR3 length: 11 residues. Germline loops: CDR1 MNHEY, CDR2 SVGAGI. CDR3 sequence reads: CASSSLYGYTF. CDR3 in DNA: TGTGCCAGCAGTTCGCTATATGGCTACACCTTC.

The CDR3 region is CASSYRGPLNTEAFF. CDR3 DNA: TGTGCCAGCAGCTACAGGGGGCCGCTGAACACTGAAGCTTTCTTT. The V and J genes are TRBV11-2 and TRBJ1-1, with 9 bases identical to TRBD1. V trimming: 4 bases; J trimming: 0 bases; junction bases outside the gene matches: 3. Germline V gene data show CDR1 as SGHAT and CDR2 as FQNNGV. The CDR3 covers 15 residues.

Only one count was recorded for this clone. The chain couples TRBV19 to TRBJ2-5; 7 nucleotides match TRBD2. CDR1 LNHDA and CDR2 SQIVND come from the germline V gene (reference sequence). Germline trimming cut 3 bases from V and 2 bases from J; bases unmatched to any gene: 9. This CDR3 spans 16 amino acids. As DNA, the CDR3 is TGTGCCAGTAGTATCGATCGGTGGGGGGGACAAGAGACCCAGTACTTC. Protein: CASSIDRWGGQETQYF.

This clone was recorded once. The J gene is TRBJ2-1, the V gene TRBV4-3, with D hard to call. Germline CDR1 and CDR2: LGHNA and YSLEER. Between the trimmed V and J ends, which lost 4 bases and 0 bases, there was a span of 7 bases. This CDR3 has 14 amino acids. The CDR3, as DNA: TGCGCCAGCAGCCGTCTGAGCTCCTACAATGAGCAGTTCTTC. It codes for CASSRLSSYNEQFF.

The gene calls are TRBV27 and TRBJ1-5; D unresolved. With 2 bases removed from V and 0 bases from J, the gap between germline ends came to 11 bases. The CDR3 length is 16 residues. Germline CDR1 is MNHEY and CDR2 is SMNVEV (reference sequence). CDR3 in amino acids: CASSLAASYSNQPQHF. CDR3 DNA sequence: TGTGCCAGCAGTTTAGCGGCCAGTTATAGCAATCAGCCCCAGCATTTT.

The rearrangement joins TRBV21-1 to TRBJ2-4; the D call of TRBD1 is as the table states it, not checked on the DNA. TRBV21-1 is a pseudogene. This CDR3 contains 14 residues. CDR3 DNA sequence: TGTGCCAGCAGCTTGAACTCTGGACAGAATAGCCTGTACTTC. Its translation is CASSLNSGQNSLYF.

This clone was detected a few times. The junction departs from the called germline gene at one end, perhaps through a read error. CDR3 coding DNA: TGTGCTAGCAGCTTACAGGGAGGCGCTGGAAACACCATATATTTT. This sequence encodes CASSLQGGAGNTIYF. This chain links TRBV7-7 with TRBJ1-3, with D possibly TRBD1 on 6 matching bases. CDR1 and CDR2 from the germline V gene are SSHAT and FNYEAQ (reference sequence). The CDR3 loop spans 15 amino acids.

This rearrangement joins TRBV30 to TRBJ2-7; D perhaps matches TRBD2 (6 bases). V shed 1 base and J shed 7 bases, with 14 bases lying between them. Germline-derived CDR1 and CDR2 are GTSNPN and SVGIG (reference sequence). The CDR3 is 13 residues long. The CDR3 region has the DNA TGTGCCTGGAGTGCGGGAGCGGATCGAGAGCAGTACTTC. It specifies CAWSAGADREQYF.

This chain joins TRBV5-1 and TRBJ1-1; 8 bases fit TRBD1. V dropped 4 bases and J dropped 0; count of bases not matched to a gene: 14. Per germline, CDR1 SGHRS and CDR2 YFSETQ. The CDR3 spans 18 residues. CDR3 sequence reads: CASSLAPGTGRMNTEAFF. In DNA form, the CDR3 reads TGCGCCAGCAGCCTGGCTCCCGGGACAGGCCGGATGAACACTGAAGCTTTCTTT. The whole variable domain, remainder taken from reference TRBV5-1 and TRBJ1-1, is KAGVTQTPRYLIKTRGQQVTLSCSPISGHRSVSWYQQTPGQGLQFLFEYFSETQRNKGNFPGRFSGRQFSNSRSEMNVSTLELGDSALYLCASSLAPGTGRMNTEAFFGQGTRLTVV.

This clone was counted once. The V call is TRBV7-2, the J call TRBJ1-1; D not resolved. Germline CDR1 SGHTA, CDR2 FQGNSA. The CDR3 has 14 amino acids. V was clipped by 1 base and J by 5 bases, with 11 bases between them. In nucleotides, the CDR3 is TGTGCCAGCAGCTTAGGATGGGCGGGGACTGAAGCTTTCTTT. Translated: CASSLGWAGTEAFF. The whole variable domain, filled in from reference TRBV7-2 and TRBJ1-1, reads GAGVSQSPSNKVTEKGKDVELRCDPISGHTALYWYRQSLGQGLEFLIYFQGNSAPDKSGLPSDRFSAERTGGSVSTLTIQRTQQEDSAVYLCASSLGWAGTEAFFGQGTRLTVV.

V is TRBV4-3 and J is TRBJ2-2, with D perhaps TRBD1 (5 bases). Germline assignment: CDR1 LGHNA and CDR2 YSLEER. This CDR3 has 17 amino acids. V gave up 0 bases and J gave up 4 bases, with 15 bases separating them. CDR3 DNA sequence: TGCGCCAGCAGCCAAGATTCTGACAGCCGAGGCACCGGGGAGCTGTTTTTT. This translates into CASSQDSDSRGTGELFF.

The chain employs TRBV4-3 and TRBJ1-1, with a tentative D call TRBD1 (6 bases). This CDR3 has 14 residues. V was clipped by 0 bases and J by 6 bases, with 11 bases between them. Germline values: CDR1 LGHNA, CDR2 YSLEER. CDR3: CASSQEGGTAEAFF. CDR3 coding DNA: TGCGCCAGCAGCCAAGAAGGGGGTACCGCTGAAGCTTTCTTT.

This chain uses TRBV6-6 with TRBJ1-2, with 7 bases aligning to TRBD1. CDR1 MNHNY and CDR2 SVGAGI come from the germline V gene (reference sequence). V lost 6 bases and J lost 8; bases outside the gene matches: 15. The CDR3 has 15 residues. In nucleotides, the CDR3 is TGTGCCAGCAGAACGGGGACAGTCCCCCTCGGGGGCTACACCTTC. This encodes CASRTGTVPLGGYTF.

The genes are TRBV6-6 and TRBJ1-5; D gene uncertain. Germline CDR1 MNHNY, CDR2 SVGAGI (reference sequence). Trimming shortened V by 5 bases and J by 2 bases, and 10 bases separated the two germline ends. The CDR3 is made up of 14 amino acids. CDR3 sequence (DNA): TGTGCCAGCAGTCAAGAGCAGGGCAATCAGCCCCAGCATTTT. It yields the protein CASSQEQGNQPQHF.

CDR3 region: CASSPGTGYNTGELFF. The CDR3 coding sequence is TGCGCCAGCAGTCCAGGAACAGGGTATAACACCGGGGAGCTGTTTTTT. This chain uses TRBV5-1 with TRBJ2-2, with D perhaps matching TRBD1 (6 bases). Germline CDR1 is SGHRS and CDR2 is YFSETQ. V was cut by 5 bases and J by 2 bases, with 16 bases left in between. The CDR3 is 16 amino acids.

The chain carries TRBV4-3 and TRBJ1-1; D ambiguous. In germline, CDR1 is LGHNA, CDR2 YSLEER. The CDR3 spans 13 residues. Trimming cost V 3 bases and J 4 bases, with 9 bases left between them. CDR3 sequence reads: CASSQDSGTEAFF. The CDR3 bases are TGCGCCAGCAGCCAGGACTCTGGCACTGAAGCTTTCTTT.

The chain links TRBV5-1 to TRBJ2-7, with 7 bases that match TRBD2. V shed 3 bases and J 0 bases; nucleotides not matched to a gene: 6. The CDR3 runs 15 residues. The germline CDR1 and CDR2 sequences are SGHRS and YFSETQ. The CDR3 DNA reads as TGCGCCAGCAGCTACACTAGCGTAAACTCCTACGAGCAGTACTTC. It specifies CASSYTSVNSYEQYF.

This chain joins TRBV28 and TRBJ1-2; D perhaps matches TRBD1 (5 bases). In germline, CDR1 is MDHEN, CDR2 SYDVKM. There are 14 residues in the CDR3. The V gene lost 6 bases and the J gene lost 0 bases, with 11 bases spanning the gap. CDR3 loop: CASSQGLANYGYTF. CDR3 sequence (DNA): TGTGCCAGCAGCCAGGGTTTGGCTAACTATGGCTACACCTTC.